Listed here are 25 T cell receptor beta chains from one sample, sequenced in a study of PD-1 blockade in classical Hodgkin lymphoma. Measured with immunoSEQ multiplex PCR; TCRdb has only the in-frame clones, and not every one. Of about 43,000 clones in the sample, around 72% are singletons; the top ten hold approximately 3%. All patients relapsed after autologous stem cell transplantation, and brentuximab vedotin exposure varied. The source material was peripheral blood mononuclear cells (PBMCs), sampled before the second cycle of nivolumab. The receptors derive from a human donor with classical Hodgkin lymphoma.

The J gene is TRBJ2-1, the V gene TRBV6-1, with 7 bases matching TRBD1. The ends lost 5 bases at V and 3 bases at J; junction bases unmatched: 4. The CDR3 runs 14 residues. Germline V gene lookup returns CDR1 MNHNS and CDR2 SASEGT. In DNA form, the CDR3 reads TGTGCCAGCAGTTCATGGGACAGCTACAATGAGCAGTTCTTC. Translation: CASSSWDSYNEQFF.

The chain employs TRBV13 and TRBJ1-5, with TRBD1 identical over 7 bases. Trimming cost V 4 bases and J 0 bases; bases outside gene matches: 6. The CDR3 sequence is 16 residues long. Germline CDR1 PRHDT, CDR2 FYEKMQ (reference sequence). CDR3 in DNA: TGTGCCAGCAGCTCGACAGGGCTTGATAGCAATCAGCCCCAGCATTTT. It is translated as CASSSTGLDSNQPQHF.

The rearrangement links TRBV15 to TRBJ1-5, with TRBD1 matching 9 bases. The germline V gene has CDR1 LNHNV and CDR2 YYDKDF (reference sequence). V trimming: 6 bases; J trimming: 2 bases; junction bases outside the gene matches: 2. The CDR3 is 14 amino acids. Here the CDR3 DNA reads TGTGCCACCAGGGACAGGGGTGGCAATCAGCCCCAGCATTTT. Its protein is CATRDRGGNQPQHF. The full variable domain, with the rest looked up from reference TRBV15 and TRBJ1-5, is DAMVIQNPRYQVTQFGKPVTLSCSQTLNHNVMYWYQQKSSQAPKLLFHYYDKDFNNEADTPDNFQSRRPNTSFCFLDIRSPGLGDTAMYLCATRDRGGNQPQHFGDGTRLSIL.

This clone was seen a handful of times. The chain has TRBV5-6 and TRBJ2-5; D is perhaps TRBD2 (5 bases). Trimming stripped 3 bases from V and 5 bases from J, with 26 bases between. The CDR3 is made up of 18 amino acids. Germline lookup yields CDR1 SGHDT and CDR2 YYEEEE. The CDR3 protein is CASSSLLAASSWEETQYF. CDR3 coding DNA: TGTGCCAGCAGCTCCCTCCTAGCCGCGTCATCCTGGGAGGAGACCCAGTACTTC.

The gene calls are TRBV30 and TRBJ2-7; TRBD2 matches 14 bases. The CDR3 consists of 16 residues. J gave up 5 bases and V 2 bases, and 8 bases lay outside the gene matches. In germline, CDR1 is GTSNPN, CDR2 SVGIG (reference sequence). The CDR3 DNA is TGTGCCTGGAGTTCACCCTGGACTAGCGGGAGGAACGAGCAGTACTTC. This sequence encodes CAWSSPWTSGRNEQYF.

The sample holds a few counts of this clone. This chain links TRBV30 with TRBJ1-1; D is undetermined. CDR1 GTSNPN and CDR2 SVGIG come from the germline V gene (reference sequence). The CDR3 length is 12 residues. The V and J ends lost 4 bases and 0 bases respectively, with 6 bases between them. The CDR3 protein is CAWTRMNTEAFF. The CDR3 region has the DNA TGTGCCTGGACCCGTATGAACACTGAAGCTTTCTTT. Full variable domain (remainder filled in from reference TRBV30 and TRBJ1-1): SQTIHQWPATLVQPVGSPLSLECTVEGTSNPNLYWYRQAAGRGLQLLFYSVGIGQISSEVPQNLSASRPQDRQFILSSKKLLLSDSGFYLCAWTRMNTEAFFGQGTRLTVV.

This chain uses TRBV6-5 with TRBJ1-6; D is possibly TRBD1 (6 bases). Trimming stripped 2 bases from V and 7 bases from J, with 12 bases between. The CDR3 extends over 15 amino acids. From germline, CDR1 is MNHEY and CDR2 SVGAGI. The CDR3 DNA is TGTGCCAGCAGTTACAACGGACAGCTCAATTCACCCCTCCACTTT. Amino acid sequence: CASSYNGQLNSPLHF.

The rearrangement links TRBV19 to TRBJ1-2, with 9 bases identical to TRBD1. With 4 bases clipped from V and 8 bases from J, the junction kept 8 bases outside the gene matches. Germline V gene sequence: CDR1 LNHDA, CDR2 SQIVND (reference sequence). This CDR3 contains 14 residues. The CDR3 loop is CASSTRQGGVGYTF. The CDR3 DNA follows: TGTGCCAGTAGTACCCGACAGGGGGGCGTCGGCTACACCTTC.

The chain carries TRBV10-3 and TRBJ2-3; D gene uncertain. From germline, CDR1 is ENHRY and CDR2 SYGVKD. The CDR3 length is 12 residues. V lost 2 bases to trimming and J lost 4 bases, with 4 bases between them. The CDR3 is CAISEGADTQYF. In DNA, the CDR3 is TGTGCCATCAGTGAGGGCGCAGATACGCAGTATTTT.

The CDR3 here is CASKVGVNTGELFF. The CDR3 DNA reads as TGTGCCAGCAAAGTGGGAGTAAACACCGGGGAGCTGTTTTTT. The rearrangement links TRBV2 to TRBJ2-2; weak D call: TRBD2 (5 bases). Trimming took 7 bases from V and 2 from J, leaving 11 bases between them. CDR1 is SNHLY and CDR2 is FYNNEI in the germline V gene. CDR3 length equals 14 residues.

The V call is TRBV5-1, the J call TRBJ2-7; 10 nucleotides align to TRBD2. This CDR3 is built from 15 residues. V lost 5 bases, J lost 0 bases, and 5 bases stayed unmatched. Germline V gene sequence: CDR1 SGHRS, CDR2 YFSETQ. The CDR3 here is CASRFSGGSSYEQYF. The CDR3 DNA follows: TGCGCCAGCAGGTTTAGCGGGGGGAGCTCCTACGAGCAGTACTTC.

A few counts support this clone. The rearrangement links TRBV4-3 to TRBJ1-2; TRBD1 is a possible D gene (6 bases). The ends were cut back, 1 base at V and 4 bases at J, with 13 bases in the middle. The length of the CDR3 is 15 residues. Germline assignment: CDR1 LGHNA and CDR2 YSLEER. The CDR3 loop reads CASSQGWGATYGYTF. CDR3 in DNA: TGCGCCAGCAGCCAAGGTTGGGGGGCTACCTATGGCTACACCTTC.

V usage is TRBV9 and J usage is TRBJ2-7; D remains ambiguous. V lost 4 bases, J lost 6 bases, and 20 bases lay in between. This CDR3 has 15 residues. Germline-derived CDR1 and CDR2 are SGDLS and YYNGEE. CDR3 DNA sequence: TGTGCCAGCAGCCTTAGCAGGCTACCTTACGGCGAGCAGTACTTC. This encodes CASSLSRLPYGEQYF. Full variable domain (missing parts from reference TRBV9 and TRBJ2-7): DSGVTQTPKHLITATGQRVTLRCSPRSGDLSVYWYQQSLDQGLQFLIQYYNGEERAKGNILERFSAQQFPDLHSELNLSSLELGDSALYFCASSLSRLPYGEQYFGPGTRLTVT.

The chain employs TRBV7-8 and TRBJ2-2; D may be TRBD1 (5 bases). The CDR3 extends over 18 amino acids. Germline V gives CDR1 SGHVS, CDR2 FQNEAQ. The germline V and J ends were trimmed by 0 bases and 1 base, with 15 bases remaining between them. This CDR3 is CASSLAAGWNGNTGELFF. The CDR3 DNA is TGTGCCAGCAGCTTAGCTGCAGGGTGGAATGGGAACACCGGGGAGCTGTTTTTT.

In its sample, this clone was seen once. The chain links TRBV19 to TRBJ2-5; D not resolved. V was trimmed by 1 base and J by 0 bases, leaving 6 bases between them. The germline gives CDR1 LNHDA, CDR2 SQIVND (reference sequence). This CDR3 has 14 amino acids. The CDR3 bases are TGTGCCAGTAGTATAGGCTTCAACCAAGAGACCCAGTACTTC. Translation: CASSIGFNQETQYF.

This chain connects TRBV4-3 to TRBJ2-3; a possible D gene is TRBD2 (6 bases). V lost 3 bases and J 0 bases, leaving 13 bases between the germline ends. In germline, CDR1 is LGHNA, CDR2 YSLEER. The CDR3 is 16 residues long. The CDR3 coding sequence is TGCGCCAGCAGCCACTCCAAGGGACTGAGCACAGATACGCAGTATTTT. Its translation is CASSHSKGLSTDTQYF.

The V call is TRBV6-1, the J call TRBJ2-1, with 7 bases aligning to TRBD2. This CDR3 comprises 17 residues. Germline V gives CDR1 MNHNS, CDR2 SASEGT. Germline trimming cut 4 bases from V and 2 bases from J; bases unmatched to any gene: 11. The CDR3 region is CASSARASGNTYNEQFF. Written as DNA, the CDR3 is TGTGCCAGCAGTGCCCGGGCTAGCGGAAATACCTACAATGAGCAGTTCTTC.

The rearrangement uses TRBV10-3 and TRBJ1-4, with D maybe TRBD1 (5 bases). Germline CDR1 is ENHRY and CDR2 is SYGVKD. The CDR3 consists of 17 residues. V lost 4 bases and J lost 4, with 19 bases in between. CDR3: CAISADSPNDFNEKLFF. The CDR3, as DNA: TGTGCCATCAGTGCAGACAGCCCGAACGATTTTAATGAAAAACTGTTTTTT.

V usage is TRBV6-1 and J usage is TRBJ2-5; 7 bases are shared with TRBD1. TRBJ2-7 matches the DNA end more closely, so the J call is doubtful. The CDR3 runs 14 residues. Per the germline V gene, CDR1 is MNHNS and CDR2 is SASEGT. The CDR3 here is CASRSLTGKDEQYF. The CDR3, as DNA: TGTGCCAGCAGATCCCTGACAGGGAAGGACGAGCAGTACTTC.

The J gene is TRBJ1-6, the V gene TRBV14; TRBD1 agrees at 9 bases. Losses at the gene ends were 4 bases for V and 9 bases for J; bases not matched to a gene: 4. The germline V gene encodes CDR1 SGHDN and CDR2 FVKESK. This CDR3 is 14 amino acids long. This CDR3 is CASSPTGGSSPLHF. The CDR3 region has the DNA TGTGCCAGCAGCCCTACAGGGGGCAGTTCACCCCTCCACTTT.

With respect to this clone: The junction shows a germline mismatch at one end, possibly a read error. The chain uses TRBV10-3 and TRBJ2-7; no clear D gene. The CDR3 is 11 amino acids. Germline V CDR1 and CDR2: ENHRY, SYGVKD. The CDR3 reads CAIREFYEQYF. The CDR3 DNA sequence: TGTGCCATCAGGGAGTTCTACGAGCAGTACTTC.

The rearrangement links TRBV28 to TRBJ1-2; D ambiguous. The ends were cut back, 8 bases at V and 7 bases at J, with 11 bases in the middle. The CDR3 loop spans 11 amino acids. CDR1 and CDR2 (germline): MDHEN, SYDVKM. The CDR3 bases are TGTGCCAGCGGTTCTCGGGTTGGCTACACCTTC. Its translation: CASGSRVGYTF.

The chain is built from TRBV30 and TRBJ2-3, with D possibly TRBD2 on 7 matching bases. V lost 4 bases to trimming and J lost 8 bases, with 22 bases between them. Germline values: CDR1 GTSNPN, CDR2 SVGIG (reference sequence). This CDR3 is 15 amino acids long. The CDR3 DNA reads as TGTGCCTGGATCTGGGGGGGGCGAGAATTCGGTACGCAGTATTTT. Translated, it gives CAWIWGGREFGTQYF.

The rearrangement joins TRBV7-8 to TRBJ1-1; no reliable D call. The CDR3 sequence is 13 residues long. The V and J ends lost 2 bases and 10 bases respectively, with 14 bases between them. The germline gives CDR1 SGHVS, CDR2 FQNEAQ. CDR3 DNA sequence: TGTGCCAGCAGCTTATATGGAGCCAAGGGAGCTTTCTTT. It specifies CASSLYGAKGAFF.

V is TRBV27 and J is TRBJ2-7, with D tentatively TRBD1 (5 bases). The germline V gene encodes CDR1 MNHEY and CDR2 SMNVEV (reference sequence). V gave up 4 bases and J gave up 0 bases, with 13 bases separating them. The CDR3 length is 15 residues. The CDR3 nucleotides are TGTGCCAGCAGTTCCCAGGGTACCCTCTCCTACGAGCAGTACTTC. Translation: CASSSQGTLSYEQYF.